This paragraph covers one TCR beta chain sequence. These data are taken from a study of blood T cell repertoires in COVID-19. About the research overall: Nucleic acid was either cDNA or gDNA, and it came from T cells, B-cell-depleted T cells, or PBMCs.

TCRdb keeps only in-frame clones here, not all; method: immunoSEQ multiplex PCR. This table holds tens of thousands of clones, approximately 80% found once. The CDR3 is 15 amino acids. CDR1 and CDR2 from the germline V gene are MNHEY and SMNVEV (reference sequence). Losses at the gene ends were 5 bases for V and 12 bases for J; bases not matched to a gene: 15. The chain employs TRBV27 and TRBJ1-4, with TRBD1 identical over 7 bases. The specimen sequenced was peripheral blood. The sequence derives from a man over 45 with acute or convalescent COVID-19. Written as DNA, the CDR3 is TGTGCCAGCAGTCCATTCCCCGGGACAGCGGGGGAACTGTTTTTT. This sequence encodes CASSPFPGTAGELFF.